The 14 T cell receptor beta chains listed next were all sequenced from one sample in a study of identical twins. TCRdb called the 5' RACE reads again in MiXCR, with one record for every CDR3 protein. The table lists hundreds of thousands of distinct CDR3 sequences, about 20% of them singletons. This same sample was also taken into another study, of T cells expressing NK-cell markers.

Sample: PBMCs. These receptors came from a woman between 18 and 29 years old in good health.

This clonotype was seen a few times. The chain joins TRBV12-3 or TRBV12-4 to TRBJ1-1; 8 bases match TRBD1. CDR3 length: 15 amino acids. V lost 6 bases and J lost 4; bases outside the gene matches: 10. The CDR3: CASRHQGASGTEAFF. The CDR3 nucleotides read TGTGCCAGCAGGCACCAGGGGGCGTCGGGCACTGAAGCTTTCTTT.

This clonotype occurred a few times. The V call is TRBV7-9, the J call TRBJ1-5; 8 bases align to TRBD1. Trimming cost V 11 bases and J 4 bases; bases outside gene matches: 4. CDR3 length equals 12 residues. CDR1 and CDR2 (germline): SEHNR, FQNEAQ (reference sequence). CDR3 loop: CAGQGANQPQHF. Here the CDR3 DNA reads TGTGCCGGCCAGGGGGCTAATCAGCCCCAGCATTTT.

There are a few counts of this clonotype. The chain recombines TRBV29-1 with TRBJ1-1; TRBD1 matches at 8 bases. The germline gives CDR1 SQVTM, CDR2 ANQGSEA. V shed 6 bases, J shed 5 bases, and the junction held 11 bases outside the gene matches. The length of the CDR3 is 14 residues. The CDR3 DNA sequence: TGCAGCGTCCGGACAGGGAGTTTGTGGACTGAAGCTTTCTTT. Amino acids: CSVRTGSLWTEAFF. Drawing the rest from reference TRBV29-1 and TRBJ1-1, the complete variable domain is SAVISQKPSRDICQRGTSLTIQCQVDSQVTMMFWYRQQPGQSLTLIATANQGSEATYESGFVIDKFPISRPNLTFSTLTVSNMSPEDSSIYLCSVRTGSLWTEAFFGQGTRLTVV.

This clonotype has a handful of counts. The rearrangement joins TRBV12-3 or TRBV12-4 to TRBJ2-3; D unresolved. V lost 5 bases to trimming and J lost 2 bases, with 8 bases between them. The CDR3 consists of 13 residues. This CDR3 reads CASSPPPTDTQYF. The DNA of the CDR3 is TGTGCCAGCAGTCCGCCTCCCACAGATACGCAGTATTTT.

This clonotype was observed at least ten times. This chain links TRBV12-3 or TRBV12-4 with TRBJ1-6; 8 bases are shared with TRBD1. This CDR3 is built from 14 residues. After removal of 6 bases from V and 12 bases from J, the junction contained 10 bases not matched to a gene. The CDR3 region is CASRKPTGEGPLHF. In nucleotides, the CDR3 is TGTGCCAGCAGGAAGCCGACAGGGGAGGGACCCCTCCACTTT.

The rearrangement uses TRBV4-2 and TRBJ2-2, with 8 bases lining up with TRBD2. Germline values: CDR1 LGHNA, CDR2 YNFKEQ. The CDR3 is 16 amino acids. The V and J ends lost 2 bases and 7 bases, in that order; junction bases with no gene match: 9. CDR3 in amino acids: CASSQRLGLAVGELFF. The CDR3 coding sequence is TGTGCCAGCAGCCAACGACTCGGACTAGCTGTCGGGGAGCTGTTTTTT.

The rearrangement links TRBV4-3 to TRBJ2-7, with 7 bases aligning to TRBD2. Germline assignment: CDR1 LGHNA and CDR2 YSLEER. The CDR3 contains 14 residues. After removal of 6 bases from V and 3 bases from J, the junction contained 8 bases not matched to a gene. The CDR3 loop reads CASSIRWGGYEQYF. Written as DNA, the CDR3 is TGCGCCAGCAGTATTAGGTGGGGGGGCTACGAGCAGTACTTC.

The genes are TRBV27 and TRBJ2-7; 9 nucleotides line up with TRBD1. J was trimmed by 4 bases and V by 2 bases; bases with no gene match: 6. CDR1 and CDR2 (germline): MNHEY, SMNVEV (reference sequence). The CDR3 contains 15 residues. The chain's CDR3 is CASSLPGTGLYEQYF. For the CDR3, the DNA is TGTGCCAGCAGTTTACCCGGGACAGGGTTATACGAGCAGTACTTC.

This clonotype showed up many times. The CDR3 is CASSLALGGELFF. In nucleotides, the CDR3 is TGTGCCAGCAGCTTAGCGCTGGGCGGGGAGCTGTTTTTT. The gene calls are TRBV7-9 and TRBJ2-2; D gene ambiguous. Trimming shortened V by 0 bases and J by 7 bases, and 6 bases separated the two germline ends. The CDR3 runs to 13 residues. Looked up from germline, CDR1 is SEHNR and CDR2 is FQNEAQ (reference sequence).

This clonotype was seen a few times. The CDR3 reads CASSWGAEAFF. The CDR3 coding sequence is TGTGCCAGCAGTTGGGGGGCCGAAGCTTTCTTT. The chain has TRBV27 and TRBJ1-1; D possibly corresponds to TRBD1 (6 bases). Germline V lookup: CDR1 MNHEY, CDR2 SMNVEV (reference sequence). CDR3 length equals 11 residues. The V end lost 4 bases, the J end lost 8 bases, and 8 bases lay between the germline ends.

There are a few counts of this clonotype. The CDR3 region has the DNA TGTGCCAGCAGCTTAGAAGATGTTGGGGATACGCAGTATTTT. The encoded protein is CASSLEDVGDTQYF. The rearrangement joins TRBV7-9 to TRBJ2-3, with D uncertain. The CDR3 is made up of 14 amino acids. The germline V gene encodes CDR1 SEHNR and CDR2 FQNEAQ (reference sequence). V dropped 1 base and J dropped 6 bases, with 11 bases sitting between them.

This clonotype was observed a few times. V and J are TRBV7-2 and TRBJ2-7; D possibly uses TRBD1 or TRBD2 (5 bases each). Trimming took off 5 bases at V and 5 bases at J, with 16 bases between the two ends. The CDR3 runs 14 residues. Germline V gives CDR1 SGHTA, CDR2 FQGNSA. Written as DNA, the CDR3 is TGTGCCAGCAGCCTACGGTGGGGGTCTAACGAGCAGTACTTC. Protein sequence: CASSLRWGSNEQYF.

This clonotype was seen a few times. As DNA, the CDR3 is TGTGCCATCAGTGCGGCAGGGGCGTACGAGCAGTACTTC. Protein: CAISAAGAYEQYF. The J gene is TRBJ2-7, the V gene TRBV10-3, with D perhaps TRBD1 (6 bases). V lost 4 bases and J lost 4, with 11 bases in between. The CDR3 covers 13 residues. Germline assignment: CDR1 ENHRY and CDR2 SYGVKD.

The table lists this clonotype with a few counts. The chain carries TRBV9 and TRBJ2-1, with 8 bases matching TRBD2. The CDR3 is 14 residues long. With 1 base clipped from V and 9 bases from J, the junction kept 6 bases outside the gene matches. The germline CDR1 and CDR2 sequences are SGDLS and YYNGEE. The CDR3 here is CASSVTGGPGEQFF. The CDR3 DNA sequence: TGTGCCAGCAGCGTAACGGGAGGGCCCGGTGAGCAGTTCTTC.